This is a list of T cell receptor beta chains from one sample in a study of blood T cell repertoires in COVID-19. The table came from immunoSEQ multiplex PCR; TCRdb's copy has only in-frame clones and leaves some out. This sample has 150,000 or so clones, with roughly 90% found just once. Sequenced sample: PBMCs or T cells enriched from blood (not recorded which). The receptors derive from a woman between 45 and 60 years old who had recovered from COVID-19. The CDR3 runs from the conserved cysteine through the conserved F or W. D genes are given only for firm matches. A row's size may be missing; if present it is once, few, many or a size class.

CDR3 length,clone size,D gene,V gene,J gene,CDR3 DNA,CDR3 protein
15,-,-,TRBV4-3,TRBJ2-2,TGCGCCAGCAGCCCTGGGACTGTTAACACCGGGGAGCTGTTTTTT,CASSPGTVNTGELFF
15,once,-,TRBV5-1,TRBJ1-2,TGCGCCAGCAGCCTGGGGGCAGGGGACCTAGGCGGCTACACCTTC,CASSLGAGDLGGYTF
16,-,-,TRBV24-1,TRBJ2-2,TGTGCCACCAGTGACCCTCAGGGGCATGGGACCGGGGAGCTGTTTTTT,CATSDPQGHGTGELFF
16,once,TRBD1,TRBV27,TRBJ2-1,TGTGCCAGCAGTCTACTCGGGACAGGGAGGTTAGATGAGCAGTTCTTC,CASSLLGTGRLDEQFF
16,-,TRBD1,TRBV7-9,TRBJ1-4,TGTGCCAGCAGCACCCCACCCCCAGGGGGTAATGAAAAACTGTTTTTT,CASSTPPPGGNEKLFF
16,-,TRBD2,TRBV11-2,TRBJ2-7,TGTGCCAGCAGCTTAGAGGGTAGCGGGGGGGCCTCCGAGCAGTACTTC,CASSLEGSGGASEQYF
16,-,-,TRBV4-3,TRBJ2-7,TGCGCCAGCAGCCAAGATAGTAATTGGGCAGCATACGAGCAGTACTTC,CASSQDSNWAAYEQYF
14,-,-,TRBV2,TRBJ1-1,TGTGCCAGCAGACCCGACAGAATGAACACTGAAGCTTTCTTT,CASRPDRMNTEAFF
16,-,TRBD1,TRBV4-2,TRBJ2-3,TGTGCCAGTAGCCAAGAGGGACAGGGAAGCACAGATACGCAGTATTTT,CASSQEGQGSTDTQYF
16,-,-,TRBV11-3,TRBJ1-1,TGTGCCAGCAGCTTAAGCCTCAGGTGGGTAGAGACTGAAGCTTTCTTT,CASSLSLRWVETEAFF
15,few,TRBD1,TRBV2,TRBJ1-5,TGTGCCAGCAGGGCATGGACAGGCGGGAATCAGCCCCAGCATTTT,CASRAWTGGNQPQHF
13,-,-,TRBV5-1,TRBJ1-1,TGCGCCAGCAAATTACAGGTACGAACTGAAGCTTTCTTT,CASKLQVRTEAFF
14,-,-,TRBV29-1,TRBJ1-2,TGCAGCGTTGTTGGGTCAGAGGGTAACTATGGCTACACCTTC,CSVVGSEGNYGYTF
15,few,-,TRBV9,TRBJ1-5,TGTGCCAGCAGCCCCCTCGACCAGGTGGGTCAGCCCCAGCATTTT,CASSPLDQVGQPQHF
13,-,-,TRBV10-3,TRBJ1-2,TGTGCCATCAGCCGGGACATATCCTATGGCTACACCTTC,CAISRDISYGYTF
12,-,-,TRBV6-5,TRBJ2-7,TGTGCCAGCACTAACGGGGGCTACGAGCAGTACTTC,CASTNGGYEQYF
12,once,-,TRBV30,TRBJ2-5,TGTGCCTGGGCAGGTGTCTCAGAGACCCAGTACTTC,CAWAGVSETQYF
11,-,-,TRBV20-1,TRBJ1-2,TGCAGTGCTTCGGACAGTTATGGCTACACCTTC,CSASDSYGYTF
14,-,TRBD1,TRBV11-1,TRBJ1-1,TGTGCCAGCAGCCCCGACAGGGGCTGGACTGAAGCTTTCTTT,CASSPDRGWTEAFF
15,-,TRBD1,TRBV6-2/TRBV6-3,TRBJ1-2,TGTGCCAGCAGCCACCCACGGACAGGGACCTATGGCTACACCTTC,CASSHPRTGTYGYTF
13,-,TRBD2,TRBV7-2,TRBJ2-1,TGTGCCAGCAGCTTCGGCGGGGGCAATGAGCAGTTCTTC,CASSFGGGNEQFF
15,few,TRBD1,TRBV11-2,TRBJ1-5,TGTGCCAGCAGCCTTGAGGGGGCTGGAGGTCAGCCCCAGCATTTT,CASSLEGAGGQPQHF
15,-,-,TRBV5-8,TRBJ2-3,TGTGCCAGCAGCTTTTTAGACTTAGCCACAGATACGCAGTATTTT,CASSFLDLATDTQYF
10,few,-,TRBV29-1,TRBJ1-2,TGCAGCGTTGTATCGAGAGGCTACACCTTC,CSVVSRGYTF
12,once,-,TRBV29-1,TRBJ1-2,TGCAGCGCACCTGACGGGAACTATGGCTACACCTTC,CSAPDGNYGYTF
16,-,-,TRBV5-1,TRBJ2-1,TGCGCCAGCAGCTTGAGGGGTCAGGGTGCTTGGGATGAGCAGTTCTTC,CASSLRGQGAWDEQFF
15,-,-,TRBV27,TRBJ1-5,TGTGCCAGCAGTTGGGCAGGCCGACCCAATCAGCCCCAGCATTTT,CASSWAGRPNQPQHF
13,once,-,TRBV7-2,TRBJ2-7,TGTGCCAGCAGCTTAGTTGCGGGGAACGAGCAGTACTTC,CASSLVAGNEQYF
15,few,TRBD1,TRBV7-3,TRBJ1-6,TGTGCCAGCAGTCGACAGGGGGCTGTTGGTTCACCCCTCCACTTT,CASSRQGAVGSPLHF
17,once,TRBD2,TRBV5-4,TRBJ2-5,TGTGCCAGCAGCTTGGGGGTGCATCTAGGGAGGGTGGAGACCCAGTACTTC,CASSLGVHLGRVETQYF
13,-,TRBD1,TRBV7-9,TRBJ1-1,TGTGCCAGCAGCTTAGCTGGACAGGGGGCGGCTTTCTTT,CASSLAGQGAAFF
15,-,-,TRBV7-2,TRBJ1-1,TGTGCCAGCAGCCGTGGGGGGAGGGAGAACACTGAAGCTTTCTTT,CASSRGGRENTEAFF
14,few,TRBD1,TRBV9,TRBJ1-5,TGTGCCAGCAGCGTAACAGGGGCAGGGCAGCCCCAGCATTTT,CASSVTGAGQPQHF
15,-,TRBD2,TRBV11-2,TRBJ2-3,TGTGCCAGCAGCTTTAGCGGGGGGCCCACAGATACGCAGTATTTT,CASSFSGGPTDTQYF